A single sample gave rise to the 23 T cell receptor beta chains below, sequenced in a study of CD8+ T cells in alopecia areata. Extraction of RNA preceded its reverse transcription into cDNA, which served as the sequencing template. Method: immunoSEQ multiplex PCR; TCRdb's copy keeps in-frame clones and lacks some. Seen here are some 180,000 clones, around 51% observed once, and the top ten hold over 9.5%. Treatment of the sample: oral pan-JAK inhibitor, 5-10 mg twice daily. This sample comprised CD8+ T cells sorted from blood, obtained at roughly week 53, from a patient treated with tofacitinib. The receptors come from a human donor with alopecia areata.

V gene TRBV25-1 combines with J gene TRBJ1-2; TRBD1 is a possible D gene (6 bases). This CDR3 is built from 13 residues. V was pared by 5 bases and J by 6 bases, with 13 bases between. Germline-derived CDR1 and CDR2 are MGHDK and SYGVNS. CDR3: CASSPGGSNGYTF. For the CDR3, the DNA is TGTGCCAGCAGTCCCGGGGGCAGTAATGGCTACACCTTC.

The rearrangement uses TRBV27 and TRBJ2-7; D is perhaps TRBD1 (7 bases). Trimming removed 4 bases at V and 2 bases at J, with 9 bases between. From germline, CDR1 is MNHEY and CDR2 SMNVEV (reference sequence). CDR3 size: 13 residues. The CDR3 DNA reads TGTGCCAGCAGTTCAGGGGGGCCCTACGAGCAGTACTTC. Protein product: CASSSGGPYEQYF.

The V gene is TRBV5-5, the J gene TRBJ2-7; tentatively, D is TRBD1 (5 bases). The V end was cut by 4 bases, the J end by 1 base, with 12 bases between. This CDR3 spans 14 amino acids. From germline, CDR1 is SGHKS and CDR2 YYEKEE (reference sequence). The CDR3 protein is CASSGWTTSYEQYF. CDR3 DNA sequence: TGTGCCAGCAGCGGGTGGACAACGTCCTACGAGCAGTACTTC.

This clone was observed a handful of times. The chain carries TRBV4-1 and TRBJ2-1, with 13 bases that match TRBD2. The CDR3 spans 17 residues. From germline, CDR1 is MGHRA and CDR2 YSYEKL. V trimming: 4 bases; J trimming: 4 bases; junction bases outside the gene matches: 7. The CDR3 DNA reads TGCGCCAGCAGCCTCGGACTAGCGGGGGAGAGTTACAATGAGCAGTTCTTC. It encodes CASSLGLAGESYNEQFF.

This chain uses TRBV11-2 with TRBJ2-5; TRBD2 is a possible D gene (5 bases). With 1 base removed from V and 5 bases from J, the gap between germline ends came to 11 bases. Looked up from germline, CDR1 is SGHAT and CDR2 is FQNNGV. The CDR3 is 14 amino acids. The CDR3 region is CASSLVAEAETQYF. Written as DNA, the CDR3 is TGTGCCAGCAGCTTAGTGGCGGAGGCGGAGACCCAGTACTTC.

This chain links TRBV7-2 with TRBJ2-3, with 9 bases identical to TRBD2. CDR1 is SGHTA and CDR2 is FQGNSA in the germline V gene. This CDR3 comprises 16 residues. V shed 0 bases and J 2 bases; nucleotides not matched to a gene: 3. This CDR3 is CASSLAGLAPTDTQYF. CDR3 nucleotides: TGTGCCAGCAGCTTAGCCGGACTAGCGCCCACAGATACGCAGTATTTT.

The V call is TRBV4-1, the J call TRBJ1-4; D is perhaps TRBD1 (6 bases). V was shortened by 3 bases and J by 8 bases, with 10 bases between the two germline ends. Germline CDR1 MGHRA, CDR2 YSYEKL. The CDR3 spans 13 residues. For the CDR3, the DNA is TGCGCCAGCAGCCACGCCGGGGGCGAAAAACTGTTTTTT. It codes for CASSHAGGEKLFF.

This sequence joins TRBV29-1 and TRBJ2-7, with D perhaps TRBD2 (5 bases). V shed 7 bases and J shed 0 bases, with 13 bases lying between them. Germline V gene lookup returns CDR1 SQVTM and CDR2 ANQGSEA. The CDR3 has 13 amino acids. The CDR3 DNA is TGCAGCGCTCACGCGGGCGGCTCCTACGAGCAGTACTTC. The encoded protein is CSAHAGGSYEQYF.

The chain recombines TRBV11-2 with TRBJ1-6; D not resolved. The CDR3 spans 15 residues. CDR1 and CDR2 (germline): SGHAT, FQNNGV. The germline V and J ends were trimmed by 4 bases and 8 bases, with 15 bases remaining between them. CDR3 nucleotide sequence: TGTGCCAGCAGCTCGGATATCGTAGGATATTCACCCCTCCACTTT. Protein product: CASSSDIVGYSPLHF.

The chain carries TRBV5-1 and TRBJ2-7; possible D gene TRBD1, 5 bases. Deletions cut 6 bases from V and 6 bases from J, with 13 bases between. Germline CDR1 and CDR2: SGHRS and YFSETQ. This CDR3 comprises 12 residues. The CDR3 DNA reads TGCGCCAGCAACTCATACGACAGCGAGCAGTACTTC. Protein product: CASNSYDSEQYF.

This chain uses TRBV9 with TRBJ2-2; D gene uncertain. Between the trimmed V and J ends, which lost 0 bases and 7 bases, there was a span of 13 bases. Germline V gene sequence: CDR1 SGDLS, CDR2 YYNGEE. The CDR3 runs to 15 residues. The CDR3 DNA sequence: TGTGCCAGCAGCGTAGTGACGGGTTCTGACGGGGAGCTGTTTTTT. This gives the protein CASSVVTGSDGELFF.

This clone was counted a single time. The chain combines TRBV9 with TRBJ2-1; 9 bases fit TRBD1. Trimming cost V 5 bases and J 9 bases; bases outside gene matches: 9. CDR3 length: 14 amino acids. CDR1 is SGDLS and CDR2 is YYNGEE in the germline V gene. The CDR3 DNA sequence: TGTGCCAGCAGTGAGGGGACAGGGAGAGGTGAGCAGTTCTTC. Amino acids: CASSEGTGRGEQFF.

The chain links TRBV6-5 to TRBJ1-1; 8 bases agree with TRBD1. This CDR3 region has 15 residues. Germline V lookup: CDR1 MNHEY, CDR2 SVGAGI. V was pared by 6 bases and J by 4 bases, with 10 bases of the junction left unmatched. CDR3 nucleotides: TGTGCCAGCAGCTTTTTCCAGGGGGCGGGCACTGAAGCTTTCTTT. As protein: CASSFFQGAGTEAFF.

This clone was detected a few times. This chain joins TRBV14 and TRBJ2-7; 9 bases agree with TRBD2. The J segment lost 4 bases and the V segment lost 1 base, leaving 5 bases of the junction unmatched. This CDR3 region has 15 residues. Germline CDR1 SGHDN, CDR2 FVKESK. CDR3 sequence: CASSQGSGGSYEQYF. CDR3 DNA sequence: TGTGCCAGCAGCCAAGGGAGCGGGGGGAGTTACGAGCAGTACTTC.

The chain uses TRBV7-2 and TRBJ2-1; 10 nucleotides match TRBD2. V trimming: 7 bases; J trimming: 4 bases; junction bases outside the gene matches: 7. Germline V gives CDR1 SGHTA, CDR2 FQGNSA. CDR3 length equals 15 residues. CDR3 in amino acids: CASNLLAGEYNEQFF. The CDR3 DNA sequence: TGTGCCAGCAACCTCCTAGCGGGGGAATACAATGAGCAGTTCTTC.

The V call is TRBV27, the J call TRBJ1-5; 10 bases agree with TRBD1. Germline CDR1 reads MNHEY; CDR2 reads SMNVEV (reference sequence). V was pared by 2 bases and J by 5 bases, with 12 bases of the junction left unmatched. The CDR3 has 18 amino acids. As DNA, the CDR3 is TGTGCCAGCAGTTTAGCTCCGGGACAGGGGAGAGGTGATCAGCCCCAGCATTTT. As protein: CASSLAPGQGRGDQPQHF.

The genes are TRBV5-5 and TRBJ1-6; no firm D call. CDR1 SGHKS and CDR2 YYEKEE come from the germline V gene (reference sequence). Trimming removed 1 base from V and 7 bases from J, with 9 bases in between. This CDR3 is 14 amino acids long. The CDR3 is CASSLKLGNSPLHF. The CDR3 coding sequence is TGTGCCAGCAGCTTGAAGTTGGGGAATTCACCCCTCCACTTT.

This clone has a handful of counts. V and J are TRBV11-2 and TRBJ2-1; TRBD1 matches 9 bases. J lost 0 bases, V lost 4 bases, and 7 bases had no gene match. Germline CDR1 is SGHAT and CDR2 is FQNNGV. The CDR3 spans 17 residues. The CDR3 sequence is CASSWEATGGSYNEQFF. As DNA, the CDR3 is TGTGCCAGCAGCTGGGAGGCGACAGGGGGCTCCTACAATGAGCAGTTCTTC.

The rearrangement joins TRBV25-1 to TRBJ2-7; no clear D gene. Looked up from germline, CDR1 is MGHDK and CDR2 is SYGVNS. V was clipped by 5 bases and J by 6 bases, with 20 bases between them. CDR3 length: 15 amino acids. The CDR3 coding sequence is TGTGCCAGCAGTCTGGCAAAGGCGACCTTAGGCGAGCAGTACTTC. Residues: CASSLAKATLGEQYF.

In this sample, this clone turned up many times. The chain links TRBV10-2 to TRBJ2-2; D gene ambiguous. CDR1 is WSHSY and CDR2 is SAAADI in the germline V gene. With 4 bases removed from V and 6 bases from J, the gap between germline ends came to 3 bases. The CDR3 contains 11 residues. CDR3: CASSVAGELFF. CDR3 bases: TGCGCCAGCAGTGTTGCCGGGGAGCTGTTTTTT.

The chain uses TRBV7-9 and TRBJ1-3; no clear D gene. Trimming took off 9 bases at V and 0 bases at J, with 9 bases between the two ends. This CDR3 spans 13 amino acids. Germline V gene lookup returns CDR1 SEHNR and CDR2 FQNEAQ (reference sequence). DNA for the CDR3: TGTGCCAGTAGAAGGGACTCTGGAAACACCATATATTTT. It yields the protein CASRRDSGNTIYF. The full variable domain, rest sourced from reference TRBV7-9 and TRBJ1-3, is DTGVSQNPRHKITKRGQNVTFRCDPISEHNRLYWYRQTLGQGPEFLTYFQNEAQLEKSRLLSDRFSAERPKGSFSTLEIQRTEQGDSAMYLCASRRDSGNTIYFGEGSWLTVV.

This clone occurred once. The rearrangement joins TRBV4-2 to TRBJ2-7; D ambiguous. CDR1 LGHNA and CDR2 YNFKEQ come from the germline V gene. The CDR3 length is 14 residues. V was shortened by 1 base and J by 0 bases, with 7 bases between the two germline ends. The CDR3 nucleotides read TGTGCCAGCAGCCAAGCTAGTAGCTCCTACGAGCAGTACTTC. Translating gives CASSQASSSYEQYF.

The chain is built from TRBV12-5 and TRBJ1-5; D unclear. The CDR3 loop spans 13 amino acids. Trimming took off 2 bases at V and 1 base at J, with 3 bases between the two ends. Germline V gene data show CDR1 as LGHNT and CDR2 as FRNRAP. CDR3 DNA: TGTGCTAGTGGTTTGTTGAGCAATCAGCCCCAGCATTTT. Protein: CASGLLSNQPQHF.